A single sample gave rise to the 20 T cell receptor beta chains below, sequenced in a study of spatial heterogeneity in lung cancer. Time point denoted: blood at routine non-recurrence follow-up after resection. TCRdb fed the 5' RACE reads into MiXCR, producing one record per CDR3 protein. The repertoire holds about 23,000 distinct CDR3 sequences, more than 9.5% seen once, with about 20% in the top ten. The sequencing used PBMCs, collected at follow-up. The receptors here all came from a male donor with early-stage non-small cell lung cancer.

This clonotype was recorded at least ten times. V and J are TRBV19 and TRBJ1-2, with 7 bases that match TRBD1. The CDR3 is 15 residues long. V dropped 7 bases and J dropped 3; count of bases not matched to a gene: 11. Looked up from germline, CDR1 is LNHDA and CDR2 is SQIVND (reference sequence). The chain's CDR3 is CASTASAGTDYGYTF. The CDR3 DNA reads as TGTGCCAGTACCGCCTCAGCCGGGACAGACTATGGCTACACCTTC.

J is TRBJ2-5 and V is TRBV11-2; unclear D gene. This CDR3 has 13 residues. With 5 bases removed from V and 5 bases from J, the gap between germline ends came to 12 bases. The V gene's germline CDR1 is SGHAT and CDR2 FQNNGV. CDR3 coding DNA: TGTGCCAGCAGCCCCCAATTCAGTGAGACCCAGTACTTC. As protein: CASSPQFSETQYF.

This clonotype occurred a few times. The chain employs TRBV7-8 and TRBJ1-1; 7 nucleotides line up with TRBD1. Trimming cost V 2 bases and J 1 base; bases outside gene matches: 1. Germline CDR1 SGHVS, CDR2 FQNEAQ. This CDR3 is built from 14 residues. The CDR3 bases are TGTGCCAGCAGCTTACAGGGGGGGAACACTGAAGCTTTCTTT. Protein product: CASSLQGGNTEAFF. The full variable domain, completed using reference TRBV7-8 and TRBJ1-1, is GAGVSQSPRYKVAKRGQDVALRCDPISGHVSLFWYQQALGQGPEFLTYFQNEAQLDKSGLPSDRFFAERPEGSVSTLKIQRTQQEDSAVYLCASSLQGGNTEAFFGQGTRLTVV.

This clonotype was detected ten times or more. The rearrangement uses TRBV6-5 and TRBJ2-1; 9 nucleotides agree with TRBD2. The CDR3 is made up of 16 amino acids. Germline CDR1 reads MNHEY; CDR2 reads SVGAGI. The V segment lost 9 bases and the J segment 4 bases; nucleotides outside the gene matches: 13. CDR3 sequence (DNA): TGTGCCAGTTCCCAACGGCCGGGACTAGCATACAATGAGCAGTTCTTC. This sequence encodes CASSQRPGLAYNEQFF.

The sample holds a few counts of this clonotype. The genes are TRBV29-1 and TRBJ2-3, with TRBD1 as a possible D gene (6 bases). Germline lookup yields CDR1 SQVTM and CDR2 ANQGSEA. The V end was cut by 6 bases, the J end by 6 bases, with 10 bases between. The CDR3 has 11 amino acids. The CDR3 sequence is CSVARGDTQYF. CDR3 in DNA: TGCAGCGTAGCCAGGGGTGATACGCAGTATTTT.

This clonotype was observed a single time. V gene TRBV2 combines with J gene TRBJ1-1, with 8 nucleotides matching TRBD1. The V gene end was trimmed by 6 bases and the J gene end by 4 bases; junction bases not matched to a gene: 4. Germline V lookup: CDR1 SNHLY, CDR2 FYNNEI. CDR3 length: 13 residues. This chain's CDR3 is CASRSDRGTEAFF. CDR3 DNA: TGTGCCAGCAGATCCGACAGGGGCACTGAAGCTTTCTTT.

This clonotype was detected many times. The chain is built from TRBV7-9 and TRBJ2-1; 10 nucleotides align to TRBD2. Germline V gives CDR1 SEHNR, CDR2 FQNEAQ (reference sequence). The CDR3 extends over 15 amino acids. V shed 6 bases, J shed 4 bases, and the junction held 6 bases outside the gene matches. The CDR3 nucleotides read TGTGCCAGCAGACTAAGGACTAGCGGATACAATGAGCAGTTCTTC. Encoded protein: CASRLRTSGYNEQFF.

J is TRBJ1-6 and V is TRBV19; D is undetermined. The V and J ends lost 0 bases and 8 bases respectively, with 11 bases between them. This CDR3 has 15 amino acids. Germline V gene lookup returns CDR1 LNHDA and CDR2 SQIVND (reference sequence). The CDR3 region is CASSIEYSGDSPLHF. For the CDR3, the DNA is TGTGCCAGTAGTATAGAGTACAGCGGCGATTCACCCCTCCACTTT.

This clonotype was counted once. This chain links TRBV4-3 with TRBJ1-6; D remains ambiguous. Per germline, CDR1 LGHNA and CDR2 YSLEER. The V gene lost 1 base and the J gene lost 5 bases, with 12 bases spanning the gap. The CDR3 consists of 16 residues. CDR3 residues: CASSQGAGFHNSPLHF. CDR3 bases: TGCGCCAGCAGCCAAGGGGCAGGCTTCCATAATTCACCCCTCCACTTT.

CDR3 protein: CASSSDGNQPQHF. CDR3 nucleotides: TGCGCCAGCAGCTCAGACGGGAATCAGCCCCAGCATTTT. The chain joins TRBV5-1 to TRBJ1-5, with D unresolved. Trimming took 3 bases from V and 4 from J, leaving 8 bases between them. CDR3 length: 13 residues. The germline V gene encodes CDR1 SGHRS and CDR2 YFSETQ.

The rearrangement joins TRBV6-5 to TRBJ2-4; D perhaps matches TRBD1 (6 bases). This CDR3 contains 15 residues. Trimming cost V 6 bases and J 2 bases, with 14 bases left between them. Looked up from germline, CDR1 is MNHEY and CDR2 is SVGAGI. This CDR3 is CASRQDRYSKNIQYF. CDR3 bases: TGTGCCAGCAGGCAGGACAGATATTCCAAAAACATTCAGTACTTC.

This clonotype was observed at least ten times. The gene calls are TRBV5-1 and TRBJ1-1; unclear D gene. CDR3 length: 13 amino acids. The V end was cut by 4 bases, the J end by 1 base, with 8 bases between. The V gene's germline CDR1 is SGHRS and CDR2 YFSETQ. The CDR3 sequence is CASSLTGNTEAFF. CDR3 coding DNA: TGCGCCAGCAGCCTAACCGGGAACACTGAAGCTTTCTTT.

This clonotype was counted between two and nine times. The CDR3 DNA reads as TGTGCCAGCAGTTCCCCGGGATTGCTCACCGGGGAGCTGTTTTTT. Translation gives CASSSPGLLTGELFF. The V gene is TRBV28, the J gene TRBJ2-2, with TRBD2 as a possible D gene (5 bases). The germline V gene has CDR1 MDHEN and CDR2 SYDVKM. Trimming removed 4 bases at V and 4 bases at J, with 13 bases between. The CDR3 consists of 15 residues.

In this sample, this clonotype turned up a few times. V gene TRBV3-1 combines with J gene TRBJ1-5; D is unclear. Germline CDR1 LGHDT, CDR2 YNNKEL (reference sequence). The germline V and J ends were trimmed by 0 bases and 6 bases, with 6 bases remaining between them. The CDR3 consists of 13 residues. CDR3: CASSQDIGQPQHF. Written as DNA, the CDR3 is TGTGCCAGCAGCCAAGATATCGGTCAGCCCCAGCATTTT.

This chain uses TRBV28 with TRBJ2-5; 8 nucleotides match TRBD1. This CDR3 is built from 16 residues. CDR1 is MDHEN and CDR2 is SYDVKM in the germline V gene. Trimming at V came to 2 bases and at J to 2 bases, leaving 7 bases not matched to a gene. The CDR3 DNA is TGTGCCAGCAGTTTAGGCAGGGGGCCGAAGCAAGAGACCCAGTACTTC. Translation gives CASSLGRGPKQETQYF.

The V call is TRBV7-8, the J call TRBJ2-3; weak D call: TRBD1 (6 bases). CDR1 and CDR2 from the germline V gene are SGHVS and FQNEAQ. Trimming cost V 1 base and J 2 bases, with 13 bases left between them. The CDR3 is 16 residues long. CDR3 region: CASSLVRTAYTDTQYF. In DNA, the CDR3 is TGTGCCAGCAGCTTAGTCCGGACAGCCTACACAGATACGCAGTATTTT.

In regard to this clonotype: A much larger clone differs by one base, so this may be a read error. The rearrangement links TRBV7-9 to TRBJ1-5, with D possibly being TRBD1 (5 bases). The germline V gene encodes CDR1 SEHNR and CDR2 FQNEAQ (reference sequence). This CDR3 has 14 residues. The CDR3 loop reads CAGSRETGHQPQHF. CDR3 bases: TGTGCCGGCAGCCGCGAGACGGGGCATCAGCCCCAGCATTTT. Based on the CDR3 plus reference TRBV7-9 and TRBJ1-5, the full variable domain is DTGVSQNPRHKITKRGQNVTFRCDPISEHNRLYWYRQTLGQGPEFLTYFQNEAQLEKSRLLSDRFSAERPKGSFSTLEIQRTEQGDSAMYLCAGSRETGHQPQHFGDGTRLSIL.

This clonotype was seen at least ten times. The chain has TRBV24-1 and TRBJ2-3; 10 nucleotides line up with TRBD2. The CDR3 has 16 residues. Germline CDR1 is KGHDR and CDR2 is SFDVKD. The ends lost 8 bases at V and 6 bases at J; junction bases unmatched: 13. Here the CDR3 DNA reads TGTGCCACCACCGACGCTAGCGGGGGCCTCGCGGATACGCAGTATTTT. Translation gives CATTDASGGLADTQYF.

The chain has TRBV4-3 and TRBJ1-4, with a tentative D call TRBD1 (6 bases). V lost 3 bases to trimming and J lost 3 bases, with 14 bases between them. The CDR3 is 16 amino acids. Germline V gives CDR1 LGHNA, CDR2 YSLEER. The CDR3 here is CASSHHTGSANEKLFF. CDR3 nucleotides: TGCGCCAGCAGCCATCACACAGGGTCTGCTAATGAAAAACTGTTTTTT.

This clonotype was seen many times. The chain employs TRBV6-2 or TRBV6-3 and TRBJ2-7; D gene uncertain. The CDR3 sequence is 12 residues long. The germline CDR1 and CDR2 sequences are MNHEY and SVGEGT. V was cut by 5 bases and J by 2 bases, with 7 bases left in between. CDR3 amino acids: CASSTTAYEQYF. CDR3 bases: TGTGCCAGCAGTACCACAGCCTACGAGCAGTACTTC.